The clone carrying this T cell receptor beta chain was recorded a few times. The data originate from a study of T-cell memory formation after mild COVID-19. One entry per CDR3 protein results from TCRdb running MiXCR on the 5' RACE reads. Seen here are some 450,000 distinct CDR3 sequences, 20% observed once, and the top ten hold more than 8%. Germline V gives CDR1 ENHRY, CDR2 SYGVKD. This CDR3 is built from 14 residues. The clonotype was recovered from an adult woman who had mild COVID-19 (a few samples of this study predate the infection). Cell type and time point are not known. This sequence joins TRBV10-3 and TRBJ2-7; 7 bases line up with TRBD2. The sequencing input was PBMCs or a T cell subset sorted from them (not recorded which). The CDR3 here is CAISRGRSSYEQYF. The DNA for the CDR3 is TGTGCGATCTCGCGGGGGAGGAGCTCCTACGAGCAGTACTTC.